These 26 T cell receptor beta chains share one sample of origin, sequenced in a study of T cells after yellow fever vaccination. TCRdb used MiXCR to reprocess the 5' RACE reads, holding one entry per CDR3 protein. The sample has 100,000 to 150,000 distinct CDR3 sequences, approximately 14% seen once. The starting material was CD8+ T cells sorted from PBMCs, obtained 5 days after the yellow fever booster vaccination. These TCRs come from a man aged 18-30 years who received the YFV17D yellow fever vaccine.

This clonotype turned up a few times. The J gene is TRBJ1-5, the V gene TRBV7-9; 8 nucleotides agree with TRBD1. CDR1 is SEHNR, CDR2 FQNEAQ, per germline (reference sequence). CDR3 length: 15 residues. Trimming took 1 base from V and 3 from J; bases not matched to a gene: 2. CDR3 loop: CASSLGTGTNQPQHF. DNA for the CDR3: TGTGCCAGCAGCTTAGGGACAGGGACCAATCAGCCCCAGCATTTT.

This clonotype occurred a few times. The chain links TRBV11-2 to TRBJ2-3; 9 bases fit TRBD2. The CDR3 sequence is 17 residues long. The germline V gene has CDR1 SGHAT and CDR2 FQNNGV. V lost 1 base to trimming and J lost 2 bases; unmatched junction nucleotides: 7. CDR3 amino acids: CASSLGLAGRFTDTQYF. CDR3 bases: TGTGCCAGCAGCTTAGGGCTAGCGGGGAGGTTCACAGATACGCAGTATTTT.

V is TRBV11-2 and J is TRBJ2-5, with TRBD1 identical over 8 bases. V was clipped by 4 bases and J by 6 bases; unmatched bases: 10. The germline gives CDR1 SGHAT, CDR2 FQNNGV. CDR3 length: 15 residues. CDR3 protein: CASSSLRGRGKTQYF. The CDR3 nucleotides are TGTGCCAGCAGCTCCCTCAGGGGGCGCGGGAAGACCCAGTACTTC.

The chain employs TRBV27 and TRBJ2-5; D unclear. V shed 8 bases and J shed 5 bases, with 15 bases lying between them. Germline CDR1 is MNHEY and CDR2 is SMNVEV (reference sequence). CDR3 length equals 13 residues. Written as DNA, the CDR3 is TGTGCCAGCGGTTACATACAACCGGAGACCCAGTACTTC. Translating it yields CASGYIQPETQYF.

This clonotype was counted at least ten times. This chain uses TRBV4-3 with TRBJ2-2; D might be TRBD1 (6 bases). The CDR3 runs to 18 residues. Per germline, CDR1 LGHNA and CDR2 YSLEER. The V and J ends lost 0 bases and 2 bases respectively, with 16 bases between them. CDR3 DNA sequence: TGCGCCAGCAGCCAAGATTTTAGGACAGCGATAAACACCGGGGAGCTGTTTTTT. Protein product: CASSQDFRTAINTGELFF.

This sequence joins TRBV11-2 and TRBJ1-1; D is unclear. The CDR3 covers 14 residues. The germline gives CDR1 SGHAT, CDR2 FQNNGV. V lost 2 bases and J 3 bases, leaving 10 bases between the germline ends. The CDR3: CASSLRRSYTEAFF. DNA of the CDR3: TGTGCCAGCAGCTTAAGACGGAGCTACACTGAAGCTTTCTTT.

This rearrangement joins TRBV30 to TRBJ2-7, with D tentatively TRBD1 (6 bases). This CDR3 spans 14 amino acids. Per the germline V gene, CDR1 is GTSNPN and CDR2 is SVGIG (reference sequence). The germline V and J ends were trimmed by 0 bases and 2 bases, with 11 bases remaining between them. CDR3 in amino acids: CAWSVQGNPYEQYF. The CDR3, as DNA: TGTGCCTGGAGTGTACAGGGCAATCCCTACGAGCAGTACTTC.

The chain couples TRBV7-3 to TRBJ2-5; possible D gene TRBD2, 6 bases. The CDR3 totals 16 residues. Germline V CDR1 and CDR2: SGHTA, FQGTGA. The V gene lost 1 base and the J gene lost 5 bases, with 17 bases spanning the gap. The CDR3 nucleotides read TGTGCCAGCAGCTTAAACCCCGGAACGGGGGAGGAGACCCAGTACTTC. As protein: CASSLNPGTGEETQYF.

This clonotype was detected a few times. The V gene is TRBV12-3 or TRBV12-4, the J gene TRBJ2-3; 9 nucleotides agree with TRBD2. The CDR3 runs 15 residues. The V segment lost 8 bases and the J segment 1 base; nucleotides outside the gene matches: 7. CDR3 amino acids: CASASGVVGTDTQYF. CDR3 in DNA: TGTGCCAGCGCTAGCGGGGTAGTCGGCACAGATACGCAGTATTTT.

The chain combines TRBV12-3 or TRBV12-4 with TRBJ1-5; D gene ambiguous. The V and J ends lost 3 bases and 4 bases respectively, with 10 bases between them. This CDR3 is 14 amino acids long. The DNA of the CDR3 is TGTGCCAGCAGTTTCCGTCCCGTTAATCAGCCCCAGCATTTT. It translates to CASSFRPVNQPQHF.

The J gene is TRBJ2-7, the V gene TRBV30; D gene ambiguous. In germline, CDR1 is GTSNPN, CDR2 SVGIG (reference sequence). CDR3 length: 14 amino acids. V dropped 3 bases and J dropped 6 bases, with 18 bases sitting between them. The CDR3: CAWRDISSSGEQYF. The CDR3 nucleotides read TGTGCCTGGAGAGACATTTCTTCGTCAGGCGAGCAGTACTTC.

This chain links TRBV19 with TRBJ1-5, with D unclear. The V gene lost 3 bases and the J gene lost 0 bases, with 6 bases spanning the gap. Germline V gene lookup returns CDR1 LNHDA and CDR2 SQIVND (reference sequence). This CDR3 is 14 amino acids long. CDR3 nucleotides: TGTGCCAGTAGTATGGGGAATAGCAATCAGCCCCAGCATTTT. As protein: CASSMGNSNQPQHF.

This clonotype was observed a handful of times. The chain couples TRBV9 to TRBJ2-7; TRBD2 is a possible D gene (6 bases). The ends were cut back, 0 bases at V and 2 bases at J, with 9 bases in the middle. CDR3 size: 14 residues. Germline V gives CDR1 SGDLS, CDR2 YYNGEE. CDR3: CASSVAGEAYEQYF. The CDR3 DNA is TGTGCCAGCAGCGTAGCGGGGGAGGCCTACGAGCAGTACTTC.

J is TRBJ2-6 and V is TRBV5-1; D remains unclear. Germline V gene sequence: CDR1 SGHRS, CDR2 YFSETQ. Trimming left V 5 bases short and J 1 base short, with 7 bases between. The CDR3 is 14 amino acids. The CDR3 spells CASRLLSGANVLTF. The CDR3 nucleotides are TGCGCCAGCAGACTACTATCTGGGGCCAACGTCCTGACTTTC.

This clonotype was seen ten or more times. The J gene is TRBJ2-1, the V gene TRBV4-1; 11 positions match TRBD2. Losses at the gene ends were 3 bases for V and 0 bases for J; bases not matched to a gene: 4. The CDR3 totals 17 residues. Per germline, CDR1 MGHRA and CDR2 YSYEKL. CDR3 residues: CASSQVAGGSSYNEQFF. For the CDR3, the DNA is TGCGCCAGCAGCCAGGTAGCGGGGGGGAGCTCCTACAATGAGCAGTTCTTC.

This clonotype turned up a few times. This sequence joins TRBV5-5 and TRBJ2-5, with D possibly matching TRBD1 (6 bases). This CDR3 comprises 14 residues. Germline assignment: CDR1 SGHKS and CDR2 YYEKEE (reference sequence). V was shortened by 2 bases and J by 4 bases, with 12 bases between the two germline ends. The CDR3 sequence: CASSLRGQPETQYF. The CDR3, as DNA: TGTGCCAGCAGCTTACGTGGACAGCCAGAGACCCAGTACTTC.

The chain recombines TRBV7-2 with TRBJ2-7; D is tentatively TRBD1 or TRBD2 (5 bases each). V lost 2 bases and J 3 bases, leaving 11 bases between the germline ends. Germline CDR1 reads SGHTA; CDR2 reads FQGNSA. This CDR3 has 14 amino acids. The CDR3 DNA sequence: TGTGCCAGCAGCTTACCGGGGACCAACTACGAGCAGTACGTC. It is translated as CASSLPGTNYEQYV.

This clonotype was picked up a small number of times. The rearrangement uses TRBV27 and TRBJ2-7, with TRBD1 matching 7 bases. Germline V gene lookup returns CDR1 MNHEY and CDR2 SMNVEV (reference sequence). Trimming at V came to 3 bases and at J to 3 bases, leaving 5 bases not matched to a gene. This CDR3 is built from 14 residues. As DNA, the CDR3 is TGTGCCAGCAGTTTCGCTAGGGGGCTCTACGAGCAGTACTTC. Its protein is CASSFARGLYEQYF.

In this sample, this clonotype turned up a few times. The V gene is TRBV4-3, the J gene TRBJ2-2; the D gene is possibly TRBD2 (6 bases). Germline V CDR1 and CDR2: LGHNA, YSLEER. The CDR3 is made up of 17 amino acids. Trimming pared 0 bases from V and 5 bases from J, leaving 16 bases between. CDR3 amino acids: CASSQDGRGGGTGELFF. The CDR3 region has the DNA TGCGCCAGCAGCCAAGATGGGAGAGGTGGGGGGACCGGGGAGCTGTTTTTT.

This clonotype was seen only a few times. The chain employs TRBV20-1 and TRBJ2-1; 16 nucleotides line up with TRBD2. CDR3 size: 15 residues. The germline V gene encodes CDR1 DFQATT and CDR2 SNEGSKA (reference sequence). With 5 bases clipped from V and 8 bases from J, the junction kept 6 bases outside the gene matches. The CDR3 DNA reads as TGCAGTGCTGTCCCGGGACTAGCGGGGGGGTATGAGCAGTTCTTC. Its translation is CSAVPGLAGGYEQFF.

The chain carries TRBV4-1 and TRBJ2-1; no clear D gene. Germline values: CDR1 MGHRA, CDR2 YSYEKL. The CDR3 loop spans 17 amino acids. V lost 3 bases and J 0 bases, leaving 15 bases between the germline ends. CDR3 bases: TGCGCCAGCAGCCACAAACCGAAGGTTAGCTCCTACAATGAGCAGTTCTTC. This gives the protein CASSHKPKVSSYNEQFF.

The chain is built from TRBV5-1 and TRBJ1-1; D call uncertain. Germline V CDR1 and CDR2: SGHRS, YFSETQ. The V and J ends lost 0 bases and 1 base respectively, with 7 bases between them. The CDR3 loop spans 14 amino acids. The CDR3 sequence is CASSLVRGNTEAFF. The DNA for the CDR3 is TGCGCCAGCAGCTTGGTTCGGGGGAACACTGAAGCTTTCTTT.

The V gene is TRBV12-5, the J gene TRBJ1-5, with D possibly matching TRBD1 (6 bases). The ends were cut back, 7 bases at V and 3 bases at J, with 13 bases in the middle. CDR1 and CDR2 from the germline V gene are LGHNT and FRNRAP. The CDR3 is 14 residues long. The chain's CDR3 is CASAGTGTNQPQHF. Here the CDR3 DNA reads TGTGCTAGTGCCGGTACAGGGACCAATCAGCCCCAGCATTTT.

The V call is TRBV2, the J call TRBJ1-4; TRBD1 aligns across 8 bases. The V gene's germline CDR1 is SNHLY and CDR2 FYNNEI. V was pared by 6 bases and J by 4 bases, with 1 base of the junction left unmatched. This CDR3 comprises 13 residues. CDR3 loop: CASRDRVNEKLFF. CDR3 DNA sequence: TGTGCCAGCAGGGACAGGGTTAATGAAAAACTGTTTTTT. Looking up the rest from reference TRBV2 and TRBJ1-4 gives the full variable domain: EPEVTQTPSHQVTQMGQEVILRCVPISNHLYFYWYRQILGQKVEFLVSFYNNEISEKSEIFDDQFSVERPDGSNFTLKIRSTKLEDSAMYFCASRDRVNEKLFFGSGTQLSVL.

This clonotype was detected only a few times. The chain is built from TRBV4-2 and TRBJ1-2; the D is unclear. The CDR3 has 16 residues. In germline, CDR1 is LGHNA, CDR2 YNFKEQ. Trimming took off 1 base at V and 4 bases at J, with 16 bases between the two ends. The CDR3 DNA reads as TGTGCCAGCAGCCAAGGAAGCGAAGTCGGCTTCTATGGCTACACCTTC. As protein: CASSQGSEVGFYGYTF.

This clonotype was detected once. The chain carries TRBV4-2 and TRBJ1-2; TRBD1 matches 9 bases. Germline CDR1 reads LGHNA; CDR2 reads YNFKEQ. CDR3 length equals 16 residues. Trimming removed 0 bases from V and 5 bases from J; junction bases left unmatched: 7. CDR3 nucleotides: TGTGCCAGCAGCCAAGATCGAGGACAGGGGAGATATGGCTACACCTTC. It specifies CASSQDRGQGRYGYTF.